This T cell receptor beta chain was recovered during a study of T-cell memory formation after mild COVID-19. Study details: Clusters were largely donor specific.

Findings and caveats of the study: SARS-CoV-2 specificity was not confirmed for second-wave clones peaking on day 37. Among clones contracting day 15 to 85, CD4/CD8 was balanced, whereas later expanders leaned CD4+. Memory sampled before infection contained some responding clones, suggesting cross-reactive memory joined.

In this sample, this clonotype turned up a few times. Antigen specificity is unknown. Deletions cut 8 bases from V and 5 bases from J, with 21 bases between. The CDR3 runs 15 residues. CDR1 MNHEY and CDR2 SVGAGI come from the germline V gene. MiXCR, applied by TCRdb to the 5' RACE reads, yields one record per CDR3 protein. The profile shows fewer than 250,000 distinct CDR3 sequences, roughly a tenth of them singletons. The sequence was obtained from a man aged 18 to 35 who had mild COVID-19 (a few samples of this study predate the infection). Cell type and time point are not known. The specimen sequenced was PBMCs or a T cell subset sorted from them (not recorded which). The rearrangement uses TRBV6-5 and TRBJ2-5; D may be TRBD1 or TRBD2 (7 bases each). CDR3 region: CASRQGVGGEETQYF. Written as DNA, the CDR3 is TGTGCCAGCCGCCAGGGGGTTGGGGGGGAGGAGACCCAGTACTTC.